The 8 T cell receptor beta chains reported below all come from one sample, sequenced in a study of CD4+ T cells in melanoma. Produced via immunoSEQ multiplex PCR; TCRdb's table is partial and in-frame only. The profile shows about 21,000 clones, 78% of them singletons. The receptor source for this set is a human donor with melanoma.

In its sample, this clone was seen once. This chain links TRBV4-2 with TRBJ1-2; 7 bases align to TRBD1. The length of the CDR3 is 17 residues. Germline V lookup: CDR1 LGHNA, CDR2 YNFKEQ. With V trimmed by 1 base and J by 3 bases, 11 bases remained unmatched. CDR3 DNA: TGTGCCAGCAGCCAAGCGGCGGACCGACAGGGATACTATGGCTACACCTTC. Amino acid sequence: CASSQAADRQGYYGYTF.

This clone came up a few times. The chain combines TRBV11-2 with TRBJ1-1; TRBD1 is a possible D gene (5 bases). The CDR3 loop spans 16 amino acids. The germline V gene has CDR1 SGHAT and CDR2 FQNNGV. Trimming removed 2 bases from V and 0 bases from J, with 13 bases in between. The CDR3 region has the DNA TGTGCCAGCAGCTTAAGGGGAGGAAACCTGAACACTGAAGCTTTCTTT. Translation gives CASSLRGGNLNTEAFF.

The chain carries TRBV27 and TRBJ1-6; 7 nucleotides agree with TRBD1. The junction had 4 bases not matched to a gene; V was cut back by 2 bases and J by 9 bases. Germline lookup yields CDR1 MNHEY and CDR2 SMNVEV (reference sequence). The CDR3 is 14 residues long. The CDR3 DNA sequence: TGTGCCAGCAGTTTAGGGACAGTAAGTTCACCCCTCCACTTT. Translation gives CASSLGTVSSPLHF.

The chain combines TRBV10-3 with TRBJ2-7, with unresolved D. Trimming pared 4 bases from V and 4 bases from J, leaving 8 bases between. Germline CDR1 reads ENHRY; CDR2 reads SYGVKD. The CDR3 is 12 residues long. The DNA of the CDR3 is TGTGCCATCAGTGTGGCCCCGTACGAGCAGTACTTC. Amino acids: CAISVAPYEQYF.

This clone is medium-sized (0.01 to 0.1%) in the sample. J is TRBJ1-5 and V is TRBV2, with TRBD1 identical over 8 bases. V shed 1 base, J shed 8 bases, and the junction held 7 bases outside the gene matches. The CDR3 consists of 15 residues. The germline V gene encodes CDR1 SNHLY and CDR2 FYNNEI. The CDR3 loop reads CASSEDSGGAKPQHF. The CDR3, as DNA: TGTGCCAGCAGTGAAGATTCAGGGGGCGCGAAGCCCCAGCATTTT.

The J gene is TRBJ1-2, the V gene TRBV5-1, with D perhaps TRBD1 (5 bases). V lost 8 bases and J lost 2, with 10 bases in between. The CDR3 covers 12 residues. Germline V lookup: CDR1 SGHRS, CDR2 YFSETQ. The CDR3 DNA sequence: TGCGCCAGAGCGCGGGGGAACTATGGCTACACCTTC. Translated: CARARGNYGYTF.

This chain's CDR3 is CASSFSRGTTEAFF. The CDR3 coding sequence is TGCGCCAGCAGCTTTTCCAGGGGGACCACTGAAGCTTTCTTT. The V call is TRBV5-1, the J call TRBJ1-1; TRBD1 matches 7 bases. The V gene's germline CDR1 is SGHRS and CDR2 YFSETQ. The CDR3 loop spans 14 amino acids. Trimming took 2 bases from V and 4 from J; bases not matched to a gene: 5.

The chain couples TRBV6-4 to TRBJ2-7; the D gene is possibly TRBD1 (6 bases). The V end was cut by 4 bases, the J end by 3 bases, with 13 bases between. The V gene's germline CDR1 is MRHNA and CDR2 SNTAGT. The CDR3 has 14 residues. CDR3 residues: CASSVNQDSYEQYF. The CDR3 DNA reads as TGTGCCAGCAGTGTAAACCAGGACAGCTACGAGCAGTACTTC.